This is a list of T cell receptor beta chains from one sample in a study of radiation and T cells in renal cell carcinoma. Libraries were prepared by immunoSEQ multiplex PCR; TCRdb keeps only in-frame clonotypes and omits some of them. The sample records 120,000 to 150,000 clones, about 85% being singletons. Source: blood, taken from a patient whose treatment included radiotherapy and nephrectomy. The receptors here all came from a woman aged 70-85 years with renal cell carcinoma. CDR3s include the opening cysteine and the closing phenylalanine or tryptophan. A D gene is named only where the DNA matches it firmly. Size tells how often a clone was seen (once, few, many) or the class of an expanded clone, and some rows leave it out.

>TRBV6-1|NA|NA|TRBJ2-7
TGTGCCAGCCGGAGGGAGCCACCCGAGCAGTACTTC
CASRREPPEQYF
>TRBV9|NA|TRBD2|TRBJ2-2
TGTGCCAGCAGCATGGGGACTAGAAACACCGGGGAGCTGTTTTTT
CASSMGTRNTGELFF
>TRBV4-2|NA|NA|TRBJ2-7
TGTGCCAGCAGCCAAGATCGGGCTGGGTCCCACTACGAGCAGTACTTC
CASSQDRAGSHYEQYF
>TRBV7-2|NA|TRBD2|TRBJ2-1
TGTGCCAGCAGCCTCGATTGGGGGGGATCCAATGAGCAGTTCTTC
CASSLDWGGSNEQFF
>TRBV2|NA|TRBD2|TRBJ2-3
TGTGCCAGCAGCCCGTCACTGACTAGCGGGGGCGATACGCAGTATTTT
CASSPSLTSGGDTQYF
>TRBV19|NA|NA|TRBJ1-2
TGTGCCAGTTTGGGAGCGGGGACGGGCGGCTACACCTTC
CASLGAGTGGYTF
>TRBV7-8|NA|TRBD1|TRBJ1-2
TGTGCCAGCAGCTTACAGGGGGCTAGGGGCTACACCTTC
CASSLQGARGYTF
>TRBV2|NA|TRBD2|TRBJ2-2
TGTGCCAGCAGGATGTTAGAACTAGCGGGGACCGGGGAGCTGTTTTTT
CASRMLELAGTGELFF
>TRBV2|NA|TRBD2|TRBJ2-5
TGTGCCAGCAGTGAAGCGCTTCGGTTGGGGCTAGCGGGGAATTTACAAGAGACCCAGTACTTC
CASSEALRLGLAGNLQETQYF
>TRBV19|NA|NA|TRBJ1-4
TGTGCCAGTAGTCTATTCTCCCCAGGGACGTCTAATGAAAAACTGTTTTTT
CASSLFSPGTSNEKLFF
>TRBV27|NA|TRBD1|TRBJ2-7
TGTGCCAGCAGACCCGGGACAGGGACTTCCTACGAGCAGTACTTC
CASRPGTGTSYEQYF
>TRBV4-2|few|TRBD1|TRBJ1-2
TGTGCCAGCAGCCAAGATGACAGGGGACCATATGGCTACACCTTC
CASSQDDRGPYGYTF
>TRBV10-3|NA|NA|TRBJ2-1
TGTGCCATCAGTGAGGAGGGATTCAATGAGCAGTTCTTC
CAISEEGFNEQFF
>TRBV5-4|NA|TRBD1|TRBJ1-4
TGTGCCAGCAGCTTAGGACAGGGGGCGGCTAATGAAAAACTGTTTTTT
CASSLGQGAANEKLFF
>TRBV5-1|NA|TRBD2|TRBJ2-7
TGCGCCAGCAGCTTGTTCGGGGGGGAATCCTACGAGCAGTACTTC
CASSLFGGESYEQYF
>TRBV7-2|NA|NA|TRBJ2-5
TGTGCCAGCAGCCGCGGGACTGCCCGAGAAGCGACCCAGTACTTC
CASSRGTAREATQYF
>TRBV11-2|NA|NA|TRBJ2-7
TGTGCCAGCAGCGTGACAGGACCACTCTACGAGCAGTACTTC
CASSVTGPLYEQYF
>TRBV4-3|NA|NA|TRBJ1-2
TGCGCCAGCAGCCAAGAGAGCAGATATGGCTACACCTTC
CASSQESRYGYTF
>TRBV7-2|NA|TRBD1|TRBJ1-3
TGTGCCAGCAGCCAGGGGGGGTCTGGAAACACCATATATTTT
CASSQGGSGNTIYF
>TRBV5-4|NA|NA|TRBJ1-6
TGTGCCAGCAGCTTGGGACGCCTCGATAATTCACCCCTCCACTTT
CASSLGRLDNSPLHF
>TRBV30|NA|NA|TRBJ2-2
TGTGCCAAATCGCCAGGGTGGGGCACCGGGGAGCTGTTTTTT
CAKSPGWGTGELFF
>TRBV9|NA|TRBD2|TRBJ2-1
TGTGCCAGCAGCCCCCTAGCGGGGGGGCCCGGTGAGCAGTTCTTC
CASSPLAGGPGEQFF
>TRBV13|NA|TRBD2|TRBJ2-7
TGTGCCAGCAGCCCTAGCGGGGGGACCTACGAGCAGTACTTC
CASSPSGGTYEQYF
>TRBV9|NA|NA|TRBJ2-5
TGTGCCAGCAGCGTAGGGGCAGACCAAGAGACCCAGTACTTC
CASSVGADQETQYF
>TRBV9|once|TRBD1|TRBJ2-7
TGTGCCAGCAGCGTAGAACAGGGGGCTGGCGAGCAGTACTTC
CASSVEQGAGEQYF
>TRBV9|once|NA|TRBJ1-3
TGTGCCAGCAGCATAGACACATTCTCTGGAAACACCATATATTTT
CASSIDTFSGNTIYF
>TRBV18|few|NA|TRBJ1-6
TGTGCCAGCTCACCACCGTTGAGTAATTCACCCCTCCACTTT
CASSPPLSNSPLHF
>TRBV19|NA|NA|TRBJ1-6
TGTGCCAGTACTCTTAAGAATTCACCCCTCCACTTT
CASTLKNSPLHF
>TRBV4-1|NA|NA|TRBJ2-4
TGCGCCAGCAGCCAAGAGTGGGGTATGAGTGAAAACATTCAGTACTTC
CASSQEWGMSENIQYF
>TRBV7-6|NA|NA|TRBJ2-2
TGTGCCAGCAGCTTGGGACATACGAACACCGGGGAGCTGTTTTTT
CASSLGHTNTGELFF
>TRBV10-3|NA|NA|TRBJ2-3
TGTGCCACCGCGACATCACAAACTTATGATACGCAGTATTTT
CATATSQTYDTQYF
>TRBV21-1|NA|NA|TRBJ1-3
TGTGCCAGCAGCAAAACGCAAACGGGGAACTCTGGAAACACCATATATTTT
CASSKTQTGNSGNTIYF
>TRBV9|NA|TRBD1|TRBJ2-6
TGTGCCAGCAGCCAGGGACAGGGTTCTGGGGCCAACGTCCTGACTTTC
CASSQGQGSGANVLTF
>TRBV5-4|NA|TRBD2|TRBJ2-1
TGTGCCAGCAGCACCCCCCAGCGGGGATACAATGAGCAGTTCTTC
CASSTPQRGYNEQFF
>TRBV27|NA|NA|TRBJ1-1
TGTGCCAGCCGGCCAGCCTTCGTGATAGGTTCTGAAGCTTTCTTT
CASRPAFVIGSEAFF
>TRBV18|NA|NA|TRBJ1-1
TGTGCCAGCTCACAGGGAGTTAGCACTGAAGCTTTCTTT
CASSQGVSTEAFF
>TRBV19|NA|NA|TRBJ2-3
TGTGCCAGTAGTATTCTGGGAACAGATACGCAGTATTTT
CASSILGTDTQYF
>TRBV14|NA|NA|TRBJ2-4
TGTGCCAGCAGCCAAGACAGGATCACTCAGTACTTC
CASSQDRITQYF
>TRBV10-3|NA|TRBD2|TRBJ2-1
TGTGCCATCAGTGGACTAGCGGGGGATTATGAGCAGTTCTTC
CAISGLAGDYEQFF
>TRBV6-6|once|NA|TRBJ2-3
TGTGCCAGCGCCCTGGCGGATACGCAGTATTTT
CASALADTQYF
>TRBV5-6|NA|NA|TRBJ1-3
TGTGCCAGCAGCTTGGCGATACAGATACGCTCTGGAAACACCATATATTTT
CASSLAIQIRSGNTIYF
>TRBV6-1|NA|TRBD1|TRBJ2-7
TGTGCCAGCGGGGGACAGGGTTTCGGCGAGCAGTACTTC
CASGGQGFGEQYF
>TRBV6-5|NA|NA|TRBJ2-1
TGTGCCAGCAGTCCTGCTACCTTTAACGATGAGCAGTTCTTC
CASSPATFNDEQFF
>TRBV5-1|NA|TRBD2|TRBJ2-7
TGCGCCAGCAGAGCTAGCGGGGGGGCCGAGCAGTACTTC
CASRASGGAEQYF
>TRBV11-3|NA|NA|TRBJ2-1
TGTGCCAGCAGCTTCAGGAGGGCGCTCTACAATGAGCAGTTCTTC
CASSFRRALYNEQFF
>TRBV30|NA|NA|TRBJ2-7
TGTGCCTGGAGTGTTAACGTCTACGAGCAGTACTTC
CAWSVNVYEQYF
>TRBV7-9|NA|TRBD1|TRBJ1-1
TGTGCCAGCAGCTTAGAGGGACAGGGCGCCGAAGCTTTCTTT
CASSLEGQGAEAFF
>TRBV21-1|NA|NA|TRBJ1-3
TGTGCCAGCAGCAAACGATACCCTGGAAACACCATATATTTT
CASSKRYPGNTIYF
>TRBV2|NA|TRBD2|TRBJ2-2
TGTGCCAGCAGTGAAGTAGCGGGGTCCACCGGGGAGCTGTTTTTT
CASSEVAGSTGELFF
>TRBV4-3|NA|TRBD2|TRBJ2-1
TGCGCCAGCAGCCAAGATGTTGGCGGGGGGGCGAGGAATGAGCAGTTCTTC
CASSQDVGGGARNEQFF
>TRBV14|few|NA|TRBJ1-1
TGTGCCAGCAGCCCGTTACTGGGGAGGTGGACTGAAGCTTTCTTT
CASSPLLGRWTEAFF
>TRBV4-3|NA|NA|TRBJ2-7
TGCGCCAGCAGCCTACTTAGACAGGAGACCTACGAGCAGTACTTC
CASSLLRQETYEQYF
>TRBV29-1|NA|NA|TRBJ1-2
TGCAGCGTTGAAAGGTCGGCCGGGGACTATGGCTACACCTTC
CSVERSAGDYGYTF
>TRBV5-6|NA|NA|TRBJ2-5
TGTGCCAGCAGCCCCCCGGTAAGGGCGGAGACCCAGTACTTC
CASSPPVRAETQYF
>TRBV19|NA|NA|TRBJ1-3
TGTGCCATTAGAAGGGGGGAGTTCCCTGGAAACACCATATATTTT
CAIRRGEFPGNTIYF
>TRBV11-1|NA|NA|TRBJ2-7
TGTGCCAGCAGCTTAATCGGTTACGAGCAGTACTTC
CASSLIGYEQYF
>TRBV28|NA|NA|TRBJ1-6
TGTGCCAGCAGTTTTTCAGGGAAAAATTCACCCCTCCACTTT
CASSFSGKNSPLHF